The clone carrying this TCR beta chain has a handful of counts. Its antigen is currently unknown. Here immunoSEQ multiplex PCR was the method, and the copy in TCRdb shows in-frame clones only, minus some. The table shows under 85,000 clones, with 77% occurring only once. The germline gives CDR1 SGHRS, CDR2 YFSETQ. Trimming took 9 bases from V and 1 from J, leaving 13 bases between them. The CDR3 is 13 amino acids. Expansion with viral peptide pools was applied to antigen-specific CD4+ T cells by the ViraFEST assay prior to sequencing. CD4+ T cells were isolated after 10 days of culture. Of the BNT162b2 and mRNA-1273 vaccines, participants received two doses of one or the other. The sample is drawn from a study of vaccination effects on CD4 cells after COVID-19. Across the study: Post-vaccine sampling took place a median of 72 days after the second dose.

Study-level points and caveats: Only a single clone (1 of 255 vaccine-induced clones in healthy vaccinees) cross-reacted with common cold coronaviruses.

The source material was CD4+ T cells from PBMCs cultured with HCoV-OC43 spike peptides, sampled after COVID-19 vaccination. Subset noted: HCoV-OC43 spike overlapping peptide pool stimulation. The gene calls are TRBV5-1 and TRBJ1-1; D gene unclear. The TCR originated in a human donor who received a COVID-19 vaccine. The CDR3 coding sequence is TGCGCCACCAGATTAGGGCCGAACACTGAAGCTTTCTTT. It encodes CATRLGPNTEAFF.